A single sample gave rise to the 21 T cell receptor beta chains below, sequenced in a study of blood T cells in healthy people across ages. Alongside a J-beta primer mix, a sample-barcoded 5' primer served in a second PCR lasting about 7 to 11 cycles. One entry per CDR3 protein results from TCRdb running MiXCR on the 5' RACE reads. This table holds hundreds of thousands of distinct CDR3 sequences, more than 45% found once. The sample was blood. The receptors here all came from a man younger than 45 in good health.

For the CDR3, the DNA is TGCAGTGCTAGATCCGACCCATTGACAGGCGAGCAGTACTTC. Encoded protein: CSARSDPLTGEQYF. The chain carries TRBV20-1 and TRBJ2-7, with D perhaps TRBD1 (6 bases). This CDR3 contains 14 residues. CDR1 is DFQATT and CDR2 is SNEGSKA in the germline V gene (reference sequence). Trimming left V 2 bases short and J 6 bases short, with 17 bases between.

This clonotype appeared a few times. This chain uses TRBV7-8 with TRBJ2-1; no reliable D call. Trimming cost V 4 bases and J 2 bases, with 9 bases left between them. Germline assignment: CDR1 SGHVS and CDR2 FQNEAQ. The length of the CDR3 is 14 residues. The DNA of the CDR3 is TGTGCCAGCAGCTCAGCTGTCGCCTACAATGAGCAGTTCTTC. Its translation: CASSSAVAYNEQFF.

The chain couples TRBV6-5 to TRBJ2-2; D unclear. Germline V gene sequence: CDR1 MNHEY, CDR2 SVGAGI. The CDR3 totals 18 residues. V was clipped by 2 bases and J by 2 bases, with 18 bases between them. CDR3 protein: CASSYTHPATSNTGELFF. The CDR3 bases are TGTGCCAGCAGTTACACCCACCCGGCAACAAGTAACACCGGGGAGCTGTTTTTT.

The chain has TRBV7-8 and TRBJ2-7; D gene ambiguous. Trimming took 7 bases from V and 2 from J, leaving 9 bases between them. Germline values: CDR1 SGHVS, CDR2 FQNEAQ. There are 12 residues in the CDR3. CDR3 loop: CASKHGAYEQYF. DNA for the CDR3: TGTGCCAGCAAGCATGGGGCCTACGAGCAGTACTTC.

CDR3 nucleotide sequence: TGTGCCAGCAGCGTGGGGACTGATGAGCAGTTCTTC. Translating gives CASSVGTDEQFF. The chain carries TRBV11-2 and TRBJ2-1, with D tentatively TRBD2 (6 bases). V gave up 5 bases and J gave up 8 bases, with 10 bases separating them. The CDR3 has 12 residues. CDR1 and CDR2 (germline): SGHAT, FQNNGV.

The chain has TRBV12-3 or TRBV12-4 and TRBJ2-5, with 14 nucleotides matching TRBD2. With 5 bases clipped from V and 5 bases from J, the junction kept 7 bases outside the gene matches. The CDR3 covers 16 residues. CDR3 amino acids: CASSRGLAGVWETQYF. The CDR3 region has the DNA TGTGCCAGCAGTCGGGGACTAGCGGGGGTGTGGGAGACCCAGTACTTC.

The chain recombines TRBV11-2 with TRBJ2-1; D gene unclear. Trimming took off 4 bases at V and 9 bases at J, with 13 bases between the two ends. The CDR3 loop spans 13 amino acids. In germline, CDR1 is SGHAT, CDR2 FQNNGV. For the CDR3, the DNA is TGTGCCAGCAGCTCACGGAATTCTCCTGAGCAGTTCTTC. Translating it yields CASSSRNSPEQFF.

This clonotype was counted between two and nine times. The rearrangement uses TRBV6-2 or TRBV6-3 and TRBJ2-3, with TRBD2 matching 11 bases. Trimming cost V 5 bases and J 3 bases; bases outside gene matches: 7. In germline, CDR1 is MNHEY, CDR2 SVGEGT. The CDR3 runs 16 residues. For the CDR3, the DNA is TGTGCCAGCAGTCAGGCCGTAGCGGGAGGGACAGATACGCAGTATTTT. Translation gives CASSQAVAGGTDTQYF.

The rearrangement links TRBV7-3 to TRBJ1-6; D possibly corresponds to TRBD1 (5 bases). Trimming left V 2 bases short and J 5 bases short, with 10 bases between. This CDR3 has 15 residues. In germline, CDR1 is SGHTA, CDR2 FQGTGA. CDR3 DNA: TGTGCCAGCAGCTTATACGGGGGGGATAATTCACCCCTCCACTTT. It codes for CASSLYGGDNSPLHF.

This clonotype has more than one count but fewer than ten. The chain joins TRBV7-2 to TRBJ2-7; D is undetermined. This CDR3 has 13 residues. Germline V gene sequence: CDR1 SGHTA, CDR2 FQGNSA. Deletions cut 2 bases from V and 4 bases from J, with 9 bases between. The CDR3 nucleotides are TGTGCCAGCAGCTTAAATCCCGATTACGAGCAGTACTTC. Protein product: CASSLNPDYEQYF.

This chain links TRBV12-3 or TRBV12-4 with TRBJ1-4; no clear D. V gave up 3 bases and J gave up 8 bases, with 13 bases separating them. CDR3 length: 14 amino acids. Here the CDR3 reads CASSLRTGKEKLFF. The CDR3 DNA sequence: TGTGCCAGCAGTTTGCGGACGGGGAAGGAAAAACTGTTTTTT.

The rearrangement links TRBV7-2 to TRBJ2-4, with D possibly being TRBD2 (6 bases). The V end was cut by 1 base, the J end by 9 bases, with 13 bases between. Per germline, CDR1 SGHTA and CDR2 FQGNSA. This CDR3 is built from 14 residues. CDR3 bases: TGTGCCAGCAGCTTAGTAAGGGCGGGGTCCATTCAGTACTTC. Its translation is CASSLVRAGSIQYF.

This clonotype came up many times. This chain joins TRBV5-5 and TRBJ2-3; a weak D match, TRBD2 (6 bases). The CDR3 extends over 14 amino acids. Trimming cost V 4 bases and J 6 bases, with 15 bases left between them. Germline CDR1 SGHKS, CDR2 YYEKEE (reference sequence). The CDR3 coding sequence is TGTGCCAGCAGCCTTGGGGGGAATTCGGATACGCAGTATTTT. Its translation: CASSLGGNSDTQYF.

This clonotype was recorded a few times. The chain couples TRBV20-1 to TRBJ2-1; the D gene is possibly TRBD2 (6 bases). There are 15 residues in the CDR3. Looked up from germline, CDR1 is DFQATT and CDR2 is SNEGSKA (reference sequence). V lost 1 base and J 3 bases, leaving 13 bases between the germline ends. CDR3 in amino acids: CSARVGDWDYNEQFF. Written as DNA, the CDR3 is TGCAGTGCTAGAGTTGGGGACTGGGACTACAATGAGCAGTTCTTC.

This clonotype was seen only a few times. V usage is TRBV6-2 or TRBV6-3 and J usage is TRBJ2-2, with a weak D call TRBD1 (6 bases). With 8 bases removed from V and 2 bases from J, the gap between germline ends came to 12 bases. Germline loops: CDR1 MNHEY, CDR2 SVGEGT. The CDR3 has 14 amino acids. CDR3 amino acids: CASGRTVNTGELFF. Written as DNA, the CDR3 is TGTGCCAGCGGACGGACAGTAAACACCGGGGAGCTGTTTTTT.

This chain links TRBV2 with TRBJ1-1; D perhaps matches TRBD1 (5 bases). The CDR3 contains 15 residues. V was clipped by 8 bases and J by 4 bases, with 20 bases between them. Germline CDR1 reads SNHLY; CDR2 reads FYNNEI. The CDR3: CASSQLNSGGTEAFF. For the CDR3, the DNA is TGTGCCAGCTCCCAATTGAACTCGGGGGGCACTGAAGCTTTCTTT.

The V call is TRBV4-3, the J call TRBJ2-7; D is perhaps TRBD1 or TRBD2 (6 bases each). Germline CDR1 LGHNA, CDR2 YSLEER. Trimming shortened V by 3 bases and J by 0 bases, and 12 bases separated the two germline ends. CDR3 length: 15 amino acids. CDR3 loop: CASSQQGRGSYEQYF. In DNA form, the CDR3 reads TGCGCCAGCAGCCAGCAGGGGCGGGGCTCCTACGAGCAGTACTTC.

Here the CDR3 reads CASSDNIGTGQETQYF. The CDR3 bases are TGTGCCAGCAGTGACAATATAGGAACTGGTCAAGAGACCCAGTACTTC. The V gene is TRBV2, the J gene TRBJ2-5; D call uncertain. With 3 bases removed from V and 2 bases from J, the gap between germline ends came to 16 bases. Germline CDR1 reads SNHLY; CDR2 reads FYNNEI. This CDR3 region has 16 residues.

This clonotype showed up many times. The V gene is TRBV20-1, the J gene TRBJ2-7; D possibly uses TRBD1 or TRBD2 (6 bases each). The CDR3 contains 15 residues. The V and J ends lost 6 bases and 2 bases respectively, with 20 bases between them. CDR1 is DFQATT, CDR2 SNEGSKA, per germline (reference sequence). The CDR3 is CSAPPRGLGTYEQYF. CDR3 DNA sequence: TGCAGTGCCCCACCCCGGGGGCTAGGAACCTACGAGCAGTACTTC.

This clonotype was counted a single time. This rearrangement joins TRBV20-1 to TRBJ2-3; TRBD1 agrees at 10 bases. This CDR3 contains 15 residues. Germline V gives CDR1 DFQATT, CDR2 SNEGSKA (reference sequence). V trimming: 6 bases; J trimming: 6 bases; junction bases outside the gene matches: 12. DNA for the CDR3: TGCAGTGCAAAATCCGGGACAGGGGAGCCGGATACGCAGTATTTT. Translation: CSAKSGTGEPDTQYF.

The chain links TRBV28 to TRBJ2-1; 8 nucleotides match TRBD2. Germline V lookup: CDR1 MDHEN, CDR2 SYDVKM. The CDR3 runs 15 residues. V was pared by 5 bases and J by 8 bases, with 11 bases of the junction left unmatched. The CDR3 loop reads CASSTREGFVHEQFF. Written as DNA, the CDR3 is TGTGCCAGCAGTACCCGGGAGGGGTTTGTCCATGAGCAGTTCTTC.